Each of the 30 T cell receptor beta chains below was sequenced from the same sample in a study of cytomegalovirus exposure and HLA in healthy donors. PCR amplification relied on 60 Vbeta primers (plus 13 Jbeta primers). Assay: immunoSEQ multiplex PCR; the TCRdb copy retains only in-frame clones and omits some. The sample has under 200,000 clones, 65% to 80% seen once. Sequencing used PBMCs. All receptors come from a woman aged 40 to 50 in good health and CMV-seronegative.

The genes are TRBV30 and TRBJ1-5; perhaps TRBD1 as D (5 bases). The CDR3 has 13 amino acids. The V and J ends lost 2 bases and 4 bases respectively, with 9 bases between them. In germline, CDR1 is GTSNPN, CDR2 SVGIG (reference sequence). Written as DNA, the CDR3 is TGTGCCTGGAGTCCTGACAGAAATCAGCCCCAGCATTTT. This gives the protein CAWSPDRNQPQHF. The full variable domain, completed using reference TRBV30 and TRBJ1-5, is SQTIHQWPATLVQPVGSPLSLECTVEGTSNPNLYWYRQAAGRGLQLLFYSVGIGQISSEVPQNLSASRPQDRQFILSSKKLLLSDSGFYLCAWSPDRNQPQHFGDGTRLSIL.

Here the CDR3 reads CASSWDRGGKLFF. Here the CDR3 DNA reads TGTGCCAGCAGTTGGGACAGGGGAGGGAAACTGTTTTTT. The chain carries TRBV6-5 and TRBJ1-4; TRBD1 matches 10 bases. Germline CDR1 reads MNHEY; CDR2 reads SVGAGI. The CDR3 contains 13 residues. The junction had 4 bases not matched to a gene; V was cut back by 4 bases and J by 11 bases.

The rearrangement joins TRBV30 to TRBJ1-2; D ambiguous. The CDR3 is 12 residues long. V shed 3 bases and J shed 4 bases, with 9 bases lying between them. In germline, CDR1 is GTSNPN, CDR2 SVGIG (reference sequence). The CDR3 region has the DNA TGTGCCTGGAGCGCGAGCGGCTATGGCTACACCTTC. Its protein product is CAWSASGYGYTF.

The chain couples TRBV6-1 to TRBJ1-5; 7 nucleotides align to TRBD1. CDR3 length equals 15 residues. The J segment lost 5 bases and the V segment lost 5 bases, leaving 9 bases of the junction unmatched. The germline V gene has CDR1 MNHNS and CDR2 SASEGT. The DNA for the CDR3 is TGTGCCAGCAGTACGCGACAGGGTCTCGATCAGCCCCAGCATTTT. It yields the protein CASSTRQGLDQPQHF.

The gene calls are TRBV30 and TRBJ2-5; D unclear. Looked up from germline, CDR1 is GTSNPN and CDR2 is SVGIG (reference sequence). The CDR3 consists of 11 residues. V gave up 3 bases and J gave up 3 bases, with 5 bases separating them. CDR3: CAWRTEETQYF. The DNA of the CDR3 is TGTGCCTGGAGAACGGAAGAGACCCAGTACTTC.

A single count supports this clone. The chain couples TRBV19 to TRBJ2-6; 7 bases fit TRBD1. The CDR3 spans 18 residues. In germline, CDR1 is LNHDA, CDR2 SQIVND (reference sequence). The V gene end was trimmed by 2 bases and the J gene end by 0 bases; junction bases not matched to a gene: 7. This CDR3 is CASSIWGQRTSGANVLTF. CDR3 sequence (DNA): TGTGCCAGTAGTATATGGGGACAGCGAACCTCTGGGGCCAACGTCCTGACTTTC. Supplemented by reference TRBV19 and TRBJ2-6, the full variable domain reads DGGITQSPKYLFRKEGQNVTLSCEQNLNHDAMYWYRQDPGQGLRLIYYSQIVNDFQKGDIAEGYSVSREKKESFPLTVTSAQKNPTAFYLCASSIWGQRTSGANVLTFGAGSRLTVL.

V and J are TRBV19 and TRBJ1-5, with 7 positions matching TRBD1. J lost 6 bases, V lost 0 bases, and 11 bases had no gene match. The CDR3 loop spans 17 amino acids. Germline values: CDR1 LNHDA, CDR2 SQIVND (reference sequence). The CDR3 loop reads CASSIDPGRGWVQPQHF. The CDR3 region has the DNA TGTGCCAGTAGTATAGATCCCGGCAGGGGGTGGGTTCAGCCCCAGCATTTT.

The chain uses TRBV11-3 and TRBJ2-3; 10 nucleotides align to TRBD2. The junction had 12 bases not matched to a gene; V was cut back by 7 bases and J by 2 bases. The germline gives CDR1 SGHNT, CDR2 YENEEA. This CDR3 is built from 17 residues. The CDR3 region has the DNA TGTGCCAGCACCGAGGGAGAGCGGGGGGGCCTCACAGATACGCAGTATTTT. It translates to CASTEGERGGLTDTQYF.

The genes are TRBV27 and TRBJ2-1, with 11 bases lining up with TRBD2. J gave up 8 bases and V 3 bases, and 12 bases lay outside the gene matches. Germline lookup yields CDR1 MNHEY and CDR2 SMNVEV (reference sequence). The CDR3 spans 17 residues. The CDR3 region has the DNA TGTGCCAGCAGTTTTTTGGGGCGGCTAGCGGGGGGCGATGAGCAGTTCTTC. Protein: CASSFLGRLAGGDEQFF.

V gene TRBV4-1 combines with J gene TRBJ1-5; the D gene is possibly TRBD1 (5 bases). V was trimmed by 1 base and J by 4 bases, leaving 17 bases between them. The CDR3 extends over 17 amino acids. Germline V lookup: CDR1 MGHRA, CDR2 YSYEKL. CDR3 amino acids: CASSQVRGQDTNQPQHF. Here the CDR3 DNA reads TGCGCCAGCAGCCAAGTAAGGGGCCAGGATACAAATCAGCCCCAGCATTTT.

This sequence joins TRBV5-1 and TRBJ1-2, with 7 bases identical to TRBD1. The V segment lost 0 bases and the J segment 8 bases; nucleotides outside the gene matches: 7. CDR1 is SGHRS and CDR2 is YFSETQ in the germline V gene. The CDR3 extends over 14 amino acids. The CDR3 reads CASSLEGQGGGYTF. CDR3 coding DNA: TGCGCCAGCAGCTTGGAAGGTCAGGGGGGCGGCTACACCTTC.

The chain recombines TRBV9 with TRBJ2-4, with D maybe TRBD2 (5 bases). V dropped 3 bases and J dropped 0 bases, with 13 bases sitting between them. The germline V gene encodes CDR1 SGDLS and CDR2 YYNGEE. The CDR3 runs to 16 residues. The CDR3 DNA is TGTGCCAGCAGCGCCGGGAACTACGAAGCCAAAAACATTCAGTACTTC. Translation gives CASSAGNYEAKNIQYF.

V is TRBV10-2 and J is TRBJ2-1, with 7 bases identical to TRBD1. With V trimmed by 9 bases and J by 2 bases, 7 bases remained unmatched. This CDR3 spans 14 amino acids. CDR1 and CDR2 from the germline V gene are WSHSY and SAAADI. CDR3 amino acids: CASGRDSPYNEQFF. Here the CDR3 DNA reads TGCGCCAGTGGAAGGGACAGCCCCTACAATGAGCAGTTCTTC.

The chain uses TRBV5-1 and TRBJ2-3, with D perhaps matching TRBD2 (5 bases). The germline gives CDR1 SGHRS, CDR2 YFSETQ. This CDR3 is 15 amino acids long. V was cut by 4 bases and J by 4 bases, with 16 bases left in between. Here the CDR3 DNA reads TGCGCCAGCAGCCATACAGTACGTAGCGCAGATACGCAGTATTTT. Protein product: CASSHTVRSADTQYF.

The chain combines TRBV6-5 with TRBJ1-1, with D unclear. V lost 0 bases to trimming and J lost 4 bases, with 15 bases between them. In germline, CDR1 is MNHEY, CDR2 SVGAGI. The CDR3 is made up of 16 amino acids. For the CDR3, the DNA is TGTGCCAGCAGTTACTCGATGGGCCAGCTGGGCACTGAAGCTTTCTTT. This sequence encodes CASSYSMGQLGTEAFF.

The sample holds a few counts of this clone. CDR3: CASSLYTPPNTEAFF. CDR3 in DNA: TGTGCCAGCAGCCTCTATACCCCACCGAACACTGAAGCTTTCTTT. This rearrangement joins TRBV13 to TRBJ1-1; no clear D gene. Trimming removed 5 bases at V and 1 base at J, with 14 bases between. CDR3 length equals 15 residues. The germline V gene encodes CDR1 PRHDT and CDR2 FYEKMQ (reference sequence).

In regard to this clone: Its ends do not fully match the called genes, so a read error is possible. In nucleotides, the CDR3 is TGTGCTAGCAGCCCCAAGGCAGGGGCGCCGGGAGATACGCAGTATTTT. This codes for CASSPKAGAPGDTQYF. The chain employs TRBV7-7 and TRBJ2-3; TRBD1 is a possible D gene (6 bases). The CDR3 runs to 16 residues. Germline-derived CDR1 and CDR2 are SSHAT and FNYEAQ (reference sequence).

This chain connects TRBV5-1 to TRBJ1-1; D is uncertain. The germline CDR1 and CDR2 sequences are SGHRS and YFSETQ. V lost 1 base, J lost 6 bases, and 10 bases lay in between. The CDR3 spans 13 residues. The CDR3 DNA follows: TGCGCCAGCAGCTTGAGGCGGGGAGCTGAAGCTTTCTTT. Its translation is CASSLRRGAEAFF.

This clone came up a few times. The sample holds other DNA sequences that translate to the same CDR3. The chain employs TRBV10-3 and TRBJ1-5; D is undetermined. Trimming shortened V by 10 bases and J by 2 bases, and 12 bases separated the two germline ends. The CDR3 loop spans 13 amino acids. In germline, CDR1 is ENHRY, CDR2 SYGVKD. CDR3 sequence reads: CASGIAGNQPQHF. The CDR3 nucleotides are TGTGCCAGCGGAATTGCGGGCAATCAGCCCCAGCATTTT.

This sequence joins TRBV5-4 and TRBJ2-2; 7 nucleotides line up with TRBD2. With 0 bases clipped from V and 4 bases from J, the junction kept 6 bases outside the gene matches. The CDR3 runs 16 residues. In germline, CDR1 is SGHNT, CDR2 YYREEE (reference sequence). The CDR3 region is CASSLAAGVGTGELFF. CDR3 DNA sequence: TGTGCCAGCAGCTTGGCCGCGGGGGTTGGCACCGGGGAGCTGTTTTTT.

The chain recombines TRBV18 with TRBJ1-6; weak D call: TRBD1 (6 bases). CDR1 is KGHSH and CDR2 is LQKENI in the germline V gene. There are 16 residues in the CDR3. Trimming took 1 base from V and 7 from J, leaving 14 bases between them. This CDR3 reads CASSPRAPGANSPLHF. CDR3 nucleotide sequence: TGTGCCAGCTCACCACGGGCTCCAGGGGCGAATTCACCCCTCCACTTT. Filled out from reference TRBV18 and TRBJ1-6, the complete variable domain reads NAGVMQNPRHLVRRRGQEARLRCSPMKGHSHVYWYRQLPEEGLKFMVYLQKENIIDESGMPKERFSAEFPKEGPSILRIQQVVRGDSAAYFCASSPRAPGANSPLHFGNGTRLTVT.

J is TRBJ1-1 and V is TRBV7-6; D not certain. Trimming removed 1 base from V and 0 bases from J, with 9 bases in between. CDR1 and CDR2 from the germline V gene are SGHVS and FNYEAQ. This CDR3 has 15 residues. The CDR3 DNA reads as TGTGCCAGCAGCTTAGGTCTGGCCGTGAACACTGAAGCTTTCTTT. This codes for CASSLGLAVNTEAFF.

The chain joins TRBV18 to TRBJ1-4; D not resolved. V lost 3 bases, J lost 11 bases, and 13 bases lay in between. The CDR3 is 13 amino acids. Per the germline V gene, CDR1 is KGHSH and CDR2 is LQKENI. CDR3 DNA sequence: TGTGCCAGCTCACCCTCTCCGTCGGAGAAACTGTTTTTT. Translated: CASSPSPSEKLFF.

V gene TRBV9 combines with J gene TRBJ1-3; a weak D match, TRBD1 (5 bases). CDR1 and CDR2 (germline): SGDLS, YYNGEE. The V end lost 3 bases, the J end lost 6 bases, and 16 bases lay between the germline ends. This CDR3 comprises 15 residues. The DNA of the CDR3 is TGTGCCAGCAGCGCGGGTGACGGGGGTGCAAACACCATATATTTT. Residues: CASSAGDGGANTIYF. Together with reference TRBV9 and TRBJ1-3, the CDR3 gives the full variable domain: DSGVTQTPKHLITATGQRVTLRCSPRSGDLSVYWYQQSLDQGLQFLIQYYNGEERAKGNILERFSAQQFPDLHSELNLSSLELGDSALYFCASSAGDGGANTIYFGEGSWLTVV.

This chain uses TRBV6-1 with TRBJ2-7; weak D call: TRBD1 (6 bases). This CDR3 spans 14 amino acids. V lost 4 bases and J lost 2, with 12 bases in between. The germline gives CDR1 MNHNS, CDR2 SASEGT. The chain's CDR3 is CASSGVGAPYEQYF. The DNA of the CDR3 is TGTGCCAGCAGTGGAGTGGGGGCACCCTACGAGCAGTACTTC.

This chain's CDR3 is CASSSGGGNTEAFF. For the CDR3, the DNA is TGTGCCAGCAGCTCTGGGGGGGGGAACACTGAAGCTTTCTTT. The chain combines TRBV9 with TRBJ1-1; the D gene is possibly TRBD1 (5 bases). This CDR3 is built from 14 residues. The ends were cut back, 4 bases at V and 1 base at J, with 11 bases in the middle. Germline V gives CDR1 SGDLS, CDR2 YYNGEE.

The chain employs TRBV28 and TRBJ1-3; possibly TRBD1 for D (5 bases). The V gene lost 7 bases and the J gene lost 2 bases, with 9 bases spanning the gap. The CDR3 is 13 residues long. Per the germline V gene, CDR1 is MDHEN and CDR2 is SYDVKM. The CDR3 loop reads CASNGGAGNTIYF. The DNA for the CDR3 is TGTGCCAGCAATGGAGGGGCTGGAAACACCATATATTTT.

The chain has TRBV6-5 and TRBJ2-2, with D perhaps TRBD2 (5 bases). This CDR3 is 15 amino acids long. Trimming cost V 0 bases and J 3 bases, with 8 bases left between them. Germline CDR1 reads MNHEY; CDR2 reads SVGAGI. The CDR3, as DNA: TGTGCCAGCAGTTACTCCCGGGATTACACCGGGGAGCTGTTTTTT. This encodes CASSYSRDYTGELFF.

The rearrangement links TRBV6-6 to TRBJ2-6, with D maybe TRBD2 (6 bases). The CDR3 totals 16 residues. From germline, CDR1 is MNHNY and CDR2 SVGAGI (reference sequence). V was shortened by 6 bases and J by 1 base, with 13 bases between the two germline ends. In DNA form, the CDR3 reads TGTGCCAGCAGCTCCCCGGGGGAATCTGGGGCCAACGTCCTGACTTTC. The encoded protein is CASSSPGESGANVLTF.

The genes are TRBV10-1 and TRBJ1-5; D is possibly TRBD1 (6 bases). This CDR3 comprises 14 residues. With 3 bases removed from V and 2 bases from J, the gap between germline ends came to 8 bases. Looked up from germline, CDR1 is WNHNN and CDR2 is SYGVQD (reference sequence). The CDR3 DNA is TGCGCCAGCAGTGAAGCAGGGGGCAATCAGCCCCAGCATTTT. Encoded protein: CASSEAGGNQPQHF.